This T cell receptor (beta chain) was identified in a study of identical twins. Broader study findings: For out-of-frame alpha sequences shared by twins, low generation probability was in excess.

Via MiXCR, TCRdb re-called the 5' RACE reads, giving one row per CDR3 protein. In the table there are roughly 1.6 million distinct CDR3 sequences, around 29% of which are singletons. A remark on this clonotype: What it binds is unknown.

V shed 3 bases, J shed 1 base, and the junction held 10 bases outside the gene matches. The length of the CDR3 is 17 residues. Germline loops: CDR1 SGDLS, CDR2 YYNGEE. This TCR came from a newborn girl in good health. Sequencing input: cord blood. V gene TRBV9 combines with J gene TRBJ1-2; 9 nucleotides align to TRBD1. This CDR3 reads CASSGVGPGQGNYGYTF. CDR3 nucleotide sequence: TGTGCCAGCAGCGGTGTAGGCCCGGGACAGGGTAACTATGGCTACACCTTC.